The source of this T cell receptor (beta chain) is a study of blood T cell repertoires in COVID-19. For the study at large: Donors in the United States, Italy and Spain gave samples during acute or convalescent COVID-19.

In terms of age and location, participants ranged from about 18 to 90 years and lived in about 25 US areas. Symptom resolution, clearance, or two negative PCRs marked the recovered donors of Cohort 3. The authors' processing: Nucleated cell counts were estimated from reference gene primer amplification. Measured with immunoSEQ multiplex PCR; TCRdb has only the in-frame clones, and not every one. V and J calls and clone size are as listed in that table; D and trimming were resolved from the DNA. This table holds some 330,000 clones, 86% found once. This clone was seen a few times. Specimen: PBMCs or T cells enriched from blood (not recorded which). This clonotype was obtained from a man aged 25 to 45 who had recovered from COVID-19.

CDR3 nucleotide sequence: TGCGCCAGCAGCTTGCTCGCGGGGGGGCCAGGAGATACGCAGTATTTT. Its protein is CASSLLAGGPGDTQYF. V gene TRBV5-1 combines with J gene TRBJ2-3; 9 nucleotides match TRBD2. The CDR3 totals 16 residues. V shed 1 base, J shed 5 bases, and the junction held 8 bases outside the gene matches. Germline assignment: CDR1 SGHRS and CDR2 YFSETQ.